What follows are 23 T cell receptor beta chains derived from one specimen sequenced in a study of T cell responses to AZD1222 COVID-19 vaccine. The protocol was immunoSEQ multiplex PCR, while the TCRdb copy is restricted to in-frame clones and leaves out a portion. The data contain under 300,000 clones, approximately 93% of them seen just once; the ten biggest clones take up about 0.5%. The material sequenced was peripheral blood, taken on day 0 of AZD1222 vaccination. The receptors were sampled from an adult in good health.

V is TRBV3-1 (or the pseudogene TRBV3-2) and J is TRBJ1-4, with 9 nucleotides matching TRBD1. V dropped 2 bases and J dropped 7; count of bases not matched to a gene: 5. Germline V gives CDR1 LGHDT, CDR2 YNNKEL (reference sequence). The CDR3 loop spans 15 amino acids. In DNA, the CDR3 is TGTGCCAGCAGCCAACCCGGGACAGGGAGTGAAAAACTGTTTTTT. Its protein product is CASSQPGTGSEKLFF.

The chain couples TRBV19 to TRBJ1-2; weak D call: TRBD1 (6 bases). V was pared by 4 bases and J by 5 bases, with 11 bases between. Germline CDR1 and CDR2: LNHDA and SQIVND (reference sequence). The CDR3 loop spans 13 amino acids. This chain's CDR3 is CASSRGRGYGYTF. As DNA, the CDR3 is TGTGCCAGTAGTAGGGGCAGGGGTTATGGCTACACCTTC. The full variable domain, its missing parts supplied by reference TRBV19 and TRBJ1-2, is DGGITQSPKYLFRKEGQNVTLSCEQNLNHDAMYWYRQDPGQGLRLIYYSQIVNDFQKGDIAEGYSVSREKKESFPLTVTSAQKNPTAFYLCASSRGRGYGYTFGSGTRLTVV.

The V gene is TRBV28, the J gene TRBJ1-6; D not resolved. The V gene lost 5 bases and the J gene lost 1 base, with 12 bases spanning the gap. CDR3 length: 16 amino acids. From germline, CDR1 is MDHEN and CDR2 SYDVKM. The CDR3, as DNA: TGTGCCAGCAGTCGGGCAGGTCAATCCTATAATTCACCCCTCCACTTT. This gives the protein CASSRAGQSYNSPLHF.

J is TRBJ2-7 and V is TRBV7-2, with D unclear. In germline, CDR1 is SGHTA, CDR2 FQGNSA. This CDR3 region has 14 residues. Trimming shortened V by 5 bases and J by 2 bases, and 13 bases separated the two germline ends. The CDR3 here is CASSTHSNTYEQYF. CDR3 nucleotide sequence: TGTGCCAGCAGCACCCACAGTAATACCTACGAGCAGTACTTC.

The chain couples TRBV7-9 to TRBJ2-1, with D unclear. This CDR3 has 13 amino acids. V was shortened by 5 bases and J by 6 bases, with 11 bases between the two germline ends. Germline CDR1 is SEHNR and CDR2 is FQNEAQ (reference sequence). CDR3 DNA: TGTGCCAGCAGCGAGCCCGTACTCAATGAGCAGTTCTTC. This gives the protein CASSEPVLNEQFF.

The chain uses TRBV28 and TRBJ1-1, with a weak D call TRBD1 (6 bases). The CDR3 has 15 amino acids. With 7 bases removed from V and 0 bases from J, the gap between germline ends came to 15 bases. The V gene's germline CDR1 is MDHEN and CDR2 SYDVKM. CDR3 bases: TGTGCCAGCATCCCCAGTGGGGGCCTGAACACTGAAGCTTTCTTT. It translates to CASIPSGGLNTEAFF.

The chain employs TRBV28 and TRBJ2-5, with D tentatively TRBD2 (5 bases). Per the germline V gene, CDR1 is MDHEN and CDR2 is SYDVKM. The V end lost 4 bases, the J end lost 4 bases, and 10 bases lay between the germline ends. This CDR3 spans 13 amino acids. Written as DNA, the CDR3 is TGTGCCAGCAGTTCCGGGGAACGAGAGACCCAGTACTTC. Encoded protein: CASSSGERETQYF.

V gene TRBV5-1 combines with J gene TRBJ1-3; possibly TRBD1 for D (5 bases). Trimming shortened V by 4 bases and J by 8 bases, and 16 bases separated the two germline ends. This CDR3 region has 14 residues. Germline-derived CDR1 and CDR2 are SGHRS and YFSETQ. In DNA form, the CDR3 reads TGCGCCAGCAGCCTGGACCCCACGGGGGACACCATATATTTT. Its protein is CASSLDPTGDTIYF.

This sequence joins TRBV28 and TRBJ2-7; 8 bases line up with TRBD2. Trimming removed 8 bases from V and 3 bases from J; junction bases left unmatched: 12. Per germline, CDR1 MDHEN and CDR2 SYDVKM. The CDR3 totals 15 residues. CDR3 protein: CASGGGRSLDYEQYF. The CDR3 coding sequence is TGTGCCAGCGGTGGCGGGAGGTCCCTGGACTACGAGCAGTACTTC.

The chain links TRBV15 to TRBJ2-1; 7 nucleotides agree with TRBD1. Unmatched junction bases numbered 12, after V lost 5 bases and J lost 8 bases. This CDR3 spans 15 amino acids. Germline V gene sequence: CDR1 LNHNV, CDR2 YYDKDF (reference sequence). The CDR3: CATSDGTALGDEQFF. Written as DNA, the CDR3 is TGTGCCACCAGCGACGGGACAGCCCTGGGCGATGAGCAGTTCTTC.

The chain uses TRBV7-9 and TRBJ2-7; D may be TRBD1 or TRBD2 (5 bases each). Germline values: CDR1 SEHNR, CDR2 FQNEAQ (reference sequence). V dropped 7 bases and J dropped 2 bases, with 15 bases sitting between them. The CDR3 has 14 amino acids. The CDR3 loop reads CASTQGRGTYEQYF. DNA for the CDR3: TGTGCCAGCACCCAGGGCCGAGGGACCTACGAGCAGTACTTC.

The rearrangement links TRBV9 to TRBJ1-4; 9 bases line up with TRBD1. The V gene's germline CDR1 is SGDLS and CDR2 YYNGEE. The junction had 10 bases not matched to a gene; V was cut back by 8 bases and J by 5 bases. The CDR3 is 15 amino acids. CDR3 amino acids: CASGGTGKLNEKLFF. CDR3 coding DNA: TGTGCCAGTGGAGGGACAGGGAAATTGAATGAAAAACTGTTTTTT.

J is TRBJ1-2 and V is TRBV29-1, with 8 bases identical to TRBD1. CDR3 length: 13 amino acids. Unmatched junction bases numbered 8, after V lost 7 bases and J lost 4 bases. The germline gives CDR1 SQVTM, CDR2 ANQGSEA. DNA of the CDR3: TGCAGCGCCCTAAGACAGGGGAGCTATGGCTACACCTTC. This codes for CSALRQGSYGYTF.

This clone appeared a single time. The chain uses TRBV10-1 and TRBJ2-4, with unresolved D. Germline loops: CDR1 WNHNN, CDR2 SYGVQD (reference sequence). This CDR3 has 15 residues. Trimming pared 7 bases from V and 0 bases from J, leaving 13 bases between. The CDR3 here is CASMEHLIAKNIQYF. The CDR3 nucleotides are TGCGCCAGCATGGAACACCTAATAGCCAAAAACATTCAGTACTTC.

The chain has TRBV15 and TRBJ2-5; 9 bases are a match to TRBD2. CDR3 length equals 18 residues. V lost 3 bases to trimming and J lost 1 base; unmatched junction nucleotides: 12. The germline gives CDR1 LNHNV, CDR2 YYDKDF (reference sequence). The DNA of the CDR3 is TGTGCCACCAGCAGGGCTCGCTCAGGCGGGGGGGCCCAAGAGACCCAGTACTTC. Residues: CATSRARSGGGAQETQYF.

This rearrangement joins TRBV2 to TRBJ2-2; 9 nucleotides align to TRBD2. CDR1 is SNHLY and CDR2 is FYNNEI in the germline V gene. The CDR3 is 15 residues long. Trimming at V came to 4 bases and at J to 0 bases, leaving 0 bases not matched to a gene. The CDR3 sequence: CASSGLAANTGELFF. The CDR3, as DNA: TGTGCCAGCAGTGGACTAGCGGCGAACACCGGGGAGCTGTTTTTT.

In the case of this clone: Other nucleotide sequences from this sample produce the same CDR3. This sequence joins TRBV28 and TRBJ1-5; D perhaps matches TRBD1 (6 bases). Trimming left V 8 bases short and J 1 base short, with 12 bases between. Per germline, CDR1 MDHEN and CDR2 SYDVKM. CDR3 length: 14 residues. The CDR3 loop is CASRGGGSNQPQHF. CDR3 DNA sequence: TGTGCCAGCCGAGGGGGGGGAAGCAATCAGCCCCAGCATTTT.

V is TRBV7-9 and J is TRBJ1-1; TRBD1 agrees at 9 bases. Germline CDR1 and CDR2: SEHNR and FQNEAQ (reference sequence). V dropped 1 base and J dropped 5; count of bases not matched to a gene: 11. The CDR3 loop spans 17 amino acids. The CDR3 is CASSLGWDRDERTEAFF. The CDR3 nucleotides read TGTGCCAGCAGCTTAGGTTGGGACAGGGACGAACGAACTGAAGCTTTCTTT.

This chain joins TRBV18 and TRBJ2-2; the D is unclear. CDR1 is KGHSH, CDR2 LQKENI, per germline. CDR3 length: 13 residues. The V and J ends lost 3 bases and 4 bases respectively, with 6 bases between them. CDR3 amino acids: CASSPERTGELFF. In DNA form, the CDR3 reads TGTGCCAGCTCACCTGAGCGCACCGGGGAGCTGTTTTTT.

The V gene is TRBV28, the J gene TRBJ2-3, with D perhaps being TRBD1 or TRBD2 (5 bases each). Germline V gene data show CDR1 as MDHEN and CDR2 as SYDVKM. The CDR3 sequence is 13 residues long. V lost 8 bases and J 2 bases, leaving 11 bases between the germline ends. This CDR3 is CASSDGTTDTQYF. CDR3 nucleotides: TGTGCCAGCTCCGACGGGACCACAGATACGCAGTATTTT.

This chain connects TRBV3-1 (or the pseudogene TRBV3-2) to TRBJ2-7; D is uncertain. The CDR3 runs 15 residues. V was trimmed by 4 bases and J by 2 bases, leaving 15 bases between them. CDR1 and CDR2 from the germline V gene are LGHDT and YNNKEL (reference sequence). The CDR3 sequence: CASSPSGAGAYEQYF. CDR3 in DNA: TGTGCCAGCAGCCCCTCGGGCGCAGGCGCCTACGAGCAGTACTTC.

This clone was observed a single time. The chain links TRBV3-1 (or the pseudogene TRBV3-2) to TRBJ2-1, with D perhaps TRBD1 or TRBD2 (5 bases each). Germline assignment: CDR1 LGHDT and CDR2 YNNKEL (reference sequence). This CDR3 comprises 16 residues. V was cut by 4 bases and J by 3 bases, with 16 bases left in between. CDR3 residues: CASSRVGGGRYNEQFF. The CDR3 DNA is TGTGCCAGCAGCCGCGTCGGTGGGGGTCGCTACAATGAGCAGTTCTTC.

V and J are TRBV3-1 (or the pseudogene TRBV3-2) and TRBJ1-3, with D tentatively TRBD1 (6 bases). This CDR3 has 15 residues. Germline V gene sequence: CDR1 LGHDT, CDR2 YNNKEL (reference sequence). Between the trimmed V and J ends, which lost 7 bases and 4 bases, there was a span of 17 bases. The CDR3, as DNA: TGTGCCAGCACCTTAAATACAGGGAACGGAAACACCATATATTTT. Encoded protein: CASTLNTGNGNTIYF.